The entry that follows covers one TCR beta chain sequence. What it binds is unknown. The data were obtained in a study of T cell repertoires in cytomegalovirus infection. Across the whole study: Public TCR beta signature analysis indicated the presence of both CMV infection and matching HLA type.

TCRdb independently ran MiXCR on the reads; one entry per CDR3 protein. The table includes 200,000 to 300,000 distinct CDR3 sequences, 12% to 15% detected once. Whole-study results and caveats: HLA-C-restricted, CMV-specific TCR beta clonotypes were dominant ex vivo. Pooled public TCR beta family frequency picked out CMV carriers with the relevant HLA.

V was shortened by 2 bases and J by 1 base, with 8 bases between the two germline ends. The CDR3 spans 14 residues. Germline-derived CDR1 and CDR2 are MNHEY and SVGAGI. Sample: PBMCs. This receptor was taken from a human donor in good health (CMV status not recorded). Some clones in this sample may be carry-over from other donors' samples. The J gene is TRBJ1-1, the V gene TRBV6-5; tentative D call: TRBD1 (5 bases). The CDR3 loop reads CASSYGGWNTEAFF. The CDR3 region has the DNA TGTGCCAGCAGTTACGGGGGGTGGAACACTGAAGCTTTCTTT.